This T cell receptor (beta chain) was profiled in a study of identical twins. The study's findings and limits: Abundant beta clonotypes from cord blood bore fewer insertions; memory repertoires lacked this pattern.

TCRdb recomputed calls from the 5' RACE reads with MiXCR, one row per CDR3 protein. The sample includes 600,000 to 850,000 distinct CDR3 sequences, about 20% of them seen just once. Trimming removed 6 bases from V and 7 bases from J, with 10 bases in between. The CDR3 extends over 13 amino acids. CDR1 and CDR2 (germline): MNHEY, SVGEGT. This clonotype has more than one count but fewer than ten. What it binds is not known. The data were also submitted as part of a second study, on T cells expressing NK-cell markers. That source notes: The CD3+CD56-NKG2C+ fraction of a handful of donors was also led by these clonotypes.

The J gene is TRBJ2-6, the V gene TRBV6-2 or TRBV6-3, with D unclear. Sequencing was done on a sample of PBMCs. This TCR was recovered from a woman in her late teens or twenties in good health. The chain's CDR3 is CASRYGQANVLTF. For the CDR3, the DNA is TGTGCCAGCAGGTACGGTCAAGCCAACGTCCTGACTTTC.